The 13 T cell receptor beta chains below come from one sample, sequenced in a study of blood T cells in healthy people across ages (dated by TCRdb to about 2015). Libraries were made using 5' RACE. TCRdb names Illumina HiSeq 2500 as the instrument used. A second PCR of roughly 7 to 12 cycles was run with a J-beta primer mix and a sample-barcoded 5' primer. In TCRdb, the public reads were trimmed at Q25 with fastp and aligned with MiXCR, with productive beta chains retained. For every CDR3 protein sequence, its rows merge into one entry that carries the most common genes and DNA. Counted in this sample were hundreds of thousands of distinct CDR3 sequences; approximately 59% of them appeared once. The ten largest account for 30% to 40% of the sample. The sequencing sample was made of blood. Source of these receptors: a man aged 55 to 69 in good health.

This rearrangement joins TRBV20-1 to TRBJ1-4; D call uncertain. CDR3 length: 14 amino acids. With 3 bases removed from V and 5 bases from J, the gap between germline ends came to 13 bases. CDR1 is DFQATT, CDR2 SNEGSKA, per germline (reference sequence). The CDR3, as DNA: TGCAGTGCTAGCCGACCGCCGGAGAATGAAAAACTGTTTTTT. Amino acid sequence: CSASRPPENEKLFF.

This clonotype has just a few counts. The chain recombines TRBV7-2 with TRBJ1-6, with D unresolved. The V end was cut by 5 bases, the J end by 6 bases, with 11 bases between. From germline, CDR1 is SGHTA and CDR2 FQGNSA. This CDR3 has 14 residues. The CDR3 DNA sequence: TGTGCCAGCAGCCCGGACGGACTTAATTCACCCCTCCACTTT. Its translation: CASSPDGLNSPLHF.

The rearrangement links TRBV16 to TRBJ1-6; D is possibly TRBD1 (6 bases). The CDR3 has 17 amino acids. Trimming cost V 0 bases and J 4 bases, with 13 bases left between them. Germline V gene sequence: CDR1 KGHSY, CDR2 FQNENV. This CDR3 reads CASSQSSGGDYNSPLHF. CDR3 in DNA: TGTGCCAGCAGCCAATCGAGCGGGGGCGATTATAATTCACCCCTCCACTTT.

The rearrangement joins TRBV2 to TRBJ1-6; unclear D gene. The CDR3 has 10 amino acids. V lost 9 bases to trimming and J lost 7 bases, with 4 bases between them. Germline values: CDR1 SNHLY, CDR2 FYNNEI. CDR3 in DNA: TGTGCCAGGTTAAATTCACCCCTCCACTTT. It codes for CARLNSPLHF.

This clonotype occurred a few times. V usage is TRBV29-1 and J usage is TRBJ2-1, with unresolved D. V was shortened by 4 bases and J by 4 bases, with 8 bases between the two germline ends. Germline CDR1 reads SQVTM; CDR2 reads ANQGSEA. The CDR3 length is 12 residues. The CDR3 DNA reads TGCAGCGTTGCACAGCTATACAATGAGCAGTTCTTC. Its translation: CSVAQLYNEQFF.

The gene calls are TRBV28 and TRBJ1-4; the D is unclear. The V end lost 7 bases, the J end lost 6 bases, and 12 bases lay between the germline ends. Germline V gene sequence: CDR1 MDHEN, CDR2 SYDVKM. The CDR3 is 13 amino acids. The CDR3: CASTSRPDEKLFF. The CDR3 coding sequence is TGTGCCAGCACCTCCAGACCGGATGAAAAACTGTTTTTT. Looking up the rest from reference TRBV28 and TRBJ1-4 gives the full variable domain: DVKVTQSSRYLVKRTGEKVFLECVQDMDHENMFWYRQDPGLGLRLIYFSYDVKMKEKGDIPEGYSVSREKKERFSLILESASTNQTSMYLCASTSRPDEKLFFGSGTQLSVL.

The rearrangement uses TRBV4-1 and TRBJ2-5; TRBD2 aligns across 11 bases. V shed 0 bases and J 2 bases; nucleotides not matched to a gene: 5. Germline V gene sequence: CDR1 MGHRA, CDR2 YSYEKL. The CDR3 covers 17 residues. DNA for the CDR3: TGCGCCAGCAGCCAAGAGGGTAGCGGGGGGGGTCAAGAGACCCAGTACTTC. It specifies CASSQEGSGGGQETQYF.

In DNA form, the CDR3 reads TGTGCCAGCAGTTTACAGGGGGGGAACACCGGGGAGCTGTTTTTT. Its translation is CASSLQGGNTGELFF. The chain is built from TRBV6-5 and TRBJ2-2; 8 nucleotides match TRBD1. The V segment lost 4 bases and the J segment 1 base; nucleotides outside the gene matches: 2. Germline lookup yields CDR1 MNHEY and CDR2 SVGAGI. The CDR3 is 15 amino acids.

This chain uses TRBV21-1 with TRBJ1-6; TRBD1 reflects the table's D call only, with no check against the DNA. TRBV21-1 is a listed pseudogene. This CDR3 has 17 amino acids. DNA for the CDR3: TGTGCCAGCAGCAGATCCAGGGGGGAGGTTGGTAATTCACCCCTCCACTTT. The encoded protein is CASSRSRGEVGNSPLHF.

The chain is built from TRBV3-1 and TRBJ2-5; 7 nucleotides agree with TRBD1. This CDR3 region has 15 residues. The trim removed 5 bases at V and 5 bases at J, leaving 11 bases unmatched. The germline CDR1 and CDR2 sequences are LGHDT and YNNKEL (reference sequence). The CDR3 DNA reads TGTGCCAGCAGCGAACTCACAGGGGTTGGCGAGACCCAGTACTTC. Its protein product is CASSELTGVGETQYF.

The gene calls are TRBV5-1 and TRBJ2-3, with 11 positions matching TRBD2. The V gene's germline CDR1 is SGHRS and CDR2 YFSETQ. The J segment lost 9 bases and the V segment lost 4 bases, leaving 13 bases of the junction unmatched. This CDR3 spans 16 amino acids. The CDR3 region has the DNA TGCGCCAGCAGCGGGAGTGTAGCGGGGGGGCAGGAGACGCAGTATTTT. Translating it yields CASSGSVAGGQETQYF.

This clonotype has only a few counts. The chain is built from TRBV20-1 and TRBJ2-4; no reliable D call. Germline CDR1 and CDR2: DFQATT and SNEGSKA (reference sequence). The V end lost 5 bases, the J end lost 0 bases, and 8 bases lay between the germline ends. The CDR3 length is 13 residues. The CDR3 reads CSAPTLAKNIQYF. CDR3 nucleotides: TGCAGTGCTCCTACCCTAGCCAAAAACATTCAGTACTTC.

The chain combines TRBV3-1 with TRBJ2-5, with D unresolved. The DNA end is more similar to TRBJ2-1, so the J call may be wrong. The CDR3 has 13 amino acids. CDR1 LGHDT and CDR2 YNNKEL come from the germline V gene (reference sequence). The CDR3 protein is CASSQDLQETQFF. The CDR3, as DNA: TGTGCCAGCAGCCAAGACCTACAAGAGACCCAGTTCTTC.